This TCR beta chain was found in a study of CD8+ T cells in alopecia areata. Extraction of RNA preceded its reverse transcription into cDNA, which served as the sequencing template. Assay: immunoSEQ multiplex PCR; the TCRdb copy retains only in-frame clones and omits some. The table has about 64,000 clones, around 44% seen once; the top ten hold around 54%. CDR3 length equals 15 residues. Per the germline V gene, CDR1 is MNHEY and CDR2 is SMNVEV (reference sequence). The V end lost 7 bases, the J end lost 0 bases, and 10 bases lay between the germline ends. Sequences were obtained from NKG2D-low CD8+ T cells sorted from blood. V gene TRBV27 combines with J gene TRBJ2-6; TRBD1 is a possible D gene (6 bases). The TCR originated in a human donor with alopecia areata. CDR3 residues: CASTRGHSGANVLTF. The DNA for the CDR3 is TGTGCCAGCACCAGGGGCCACTCTGGGGCCAACGTCCTGACTTTC.